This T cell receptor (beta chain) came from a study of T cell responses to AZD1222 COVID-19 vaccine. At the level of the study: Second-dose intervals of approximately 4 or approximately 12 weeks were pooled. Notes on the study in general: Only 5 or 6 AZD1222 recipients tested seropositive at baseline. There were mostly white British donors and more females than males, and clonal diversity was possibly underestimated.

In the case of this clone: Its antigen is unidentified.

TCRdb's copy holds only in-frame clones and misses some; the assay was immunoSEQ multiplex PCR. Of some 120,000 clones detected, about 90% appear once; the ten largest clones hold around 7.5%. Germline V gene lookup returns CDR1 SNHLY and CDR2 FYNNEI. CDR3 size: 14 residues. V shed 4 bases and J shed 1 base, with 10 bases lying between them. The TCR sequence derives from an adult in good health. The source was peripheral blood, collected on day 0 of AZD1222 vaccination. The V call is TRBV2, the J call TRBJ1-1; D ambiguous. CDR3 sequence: CASSGLSRNTEAFF. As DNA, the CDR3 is TGTGCCAGCAGTGGCTTATCGAGGAACACTGAAGCTTTCTTT.